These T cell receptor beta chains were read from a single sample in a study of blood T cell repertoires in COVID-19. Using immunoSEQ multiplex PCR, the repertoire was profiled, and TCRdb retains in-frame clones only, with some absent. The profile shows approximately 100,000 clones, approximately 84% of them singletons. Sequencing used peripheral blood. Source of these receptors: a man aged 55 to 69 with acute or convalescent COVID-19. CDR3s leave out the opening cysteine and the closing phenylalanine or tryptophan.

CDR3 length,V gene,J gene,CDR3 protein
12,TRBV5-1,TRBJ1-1,ASSLGGSLIEAF
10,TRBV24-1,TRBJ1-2,ATRASNAGYT
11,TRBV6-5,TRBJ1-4,AIRTGGSEKLF
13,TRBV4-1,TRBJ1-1,ASSQVAVMNTEAF
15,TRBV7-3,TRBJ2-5,ASSSGTGGAKEETQY
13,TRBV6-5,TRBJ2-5,ASSYGYPGQETQY
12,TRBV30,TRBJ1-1,AWSTMGSSTEAF
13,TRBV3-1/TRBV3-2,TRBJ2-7,ASSQKHPLWYEQY
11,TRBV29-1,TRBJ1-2,SVEDRDNYGYT
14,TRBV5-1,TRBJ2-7,ASRAGGPGQVGEQY
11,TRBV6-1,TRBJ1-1,ASSEGGTIEAF
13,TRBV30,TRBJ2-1,AWSVGASGGNEQF
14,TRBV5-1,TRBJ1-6,ASRETLADDNSPLH
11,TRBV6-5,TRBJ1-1,ASSYSQATEAF
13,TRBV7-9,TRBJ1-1,ASSLVAGEGTEAF
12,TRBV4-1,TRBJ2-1,ASSQDTGVGEQF
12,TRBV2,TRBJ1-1,ASSEVQLNTEAF
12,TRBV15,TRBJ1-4,ATSRDRHNEKLF
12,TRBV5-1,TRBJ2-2,ASSSGGRTGELF
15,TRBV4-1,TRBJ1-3,ASSLTRDGDTGNTIY
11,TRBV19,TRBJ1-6,ASSSRDNSPLH
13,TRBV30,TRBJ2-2,AWSLGTGANGELF
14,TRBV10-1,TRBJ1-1,ASSFARQFMNTEAF
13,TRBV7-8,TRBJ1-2,ASSLARDGGYGYT
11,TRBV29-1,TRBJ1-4,SVRGTANEKLF
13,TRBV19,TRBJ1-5,ASSIDLPSNQPQH
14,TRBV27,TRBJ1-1,ASSLLSEGLGTEAF
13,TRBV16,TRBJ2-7,ASREDPLEGYEQY
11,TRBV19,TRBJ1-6,ASSDRTVSPLH
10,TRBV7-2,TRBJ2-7,ASSLRSNEQY
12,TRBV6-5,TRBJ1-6,ASSYLELNSPLH
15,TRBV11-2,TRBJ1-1,ASSLDKSGTWNTEAF
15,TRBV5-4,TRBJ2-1,ASSKGTFTSSYNEQF
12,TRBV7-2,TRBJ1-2,ASSGWTQADGYT
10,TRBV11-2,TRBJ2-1,ASSLRRSEQF
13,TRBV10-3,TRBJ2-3,AINTRDSTSDTQY
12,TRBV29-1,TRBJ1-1,SVEDLGGGTEAF
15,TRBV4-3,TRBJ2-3,ASSQDLWLGGTDTQY
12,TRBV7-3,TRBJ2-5,ASSLSGRGETQY
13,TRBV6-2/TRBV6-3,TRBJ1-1,ASTPTGVANTEAF
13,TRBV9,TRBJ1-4,ASSVGGRTNEKLF
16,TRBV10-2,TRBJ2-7,ASSDPRRTAQVNYEQY
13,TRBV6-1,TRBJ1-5,ASSRQGTSNQPQH